Below, 18 T cell receptor beta chains from the same sample are listed, as sequenced in a study of human T cells and chemical hapten exposure. The library attached unique molecular identifiers to individual cDNA molecules. Each CDR3 protein is one row after TCRdb ran MiXCR on the reads. The sample lists roughly 120,000 distinct CDR3 sequences, around 9% seen once, with 1.1% to 1.5% in the top ten. It was unfractionated whole blood from which total RNA was extracted. Material: whole blood. All receptors derive from a human donor in good health. Some clones in this sample may be carry-over from other donors' samples.

This clonotype came up once. It may be a read error: a sequence one base away is much more abundant. The V and J genes are TRBV27 and TRBJ1-2; the D is unclear. The V gene's germline CDR1 is MNHEY and CDR2 SMNVEV (reference sequence). The CDR3 contains 15 residues. Trimming removed 10 bases at V and 3 bases at J, with 21 bases between. CDR3 in amino acids: CATVEGVPLYYGYTF. The CDR3 bases are TGTGCCACCGTGGAGGGCGTCCCCCTCTACTATGGCTACACCTTC.

Notes on this clonotype: A much larger clonotype is one base distant, so this may be a read error. J is TRBJ1-5 and V is TRBV18, with D possibly matching TRBD1 (5 bases). Germline loops: CDR1 KGHSH, CDR2 LQKENI. CDR3 length equals 13 residues. The CDR3, as DNA: TGTGGCAGCTCACCACGACGGGACCAGCCCCAGCATTTT. It is translated as CGSSPRRDQPQHF.

The genes are TRBV6-2 or TRBV6-3 and TRBJ1-2; D is ambiguous. Germline-derived CDR1 and CDR2 are MNHEY and SVGEGT. V gave up 2 bases and J gave up 3 bases, with 16 bases separating them. CDR3 length equals 16 residues. CDR3 residues: CASSYGATPGDYGYTF. The DNA of the CDR3 is TGTGCCAGCAGTTACGGAGCGACACCCGGGGACTATGGCTACACCTTC.

This clonotype has a count of ten or more. The chain carries TRBV7-2 and TRBJ2-5; 7 bases map to TRBD2. The germline V gene encodes CDR1 SGHTA and CDR2 FQGNSA. Losses at the gene ends were 4 bases for V and 2 bases for J; bases not matched to a gene: 13. The CDR3 loop spans 17 amino acids. The CDR3 bases are TGTGCCAGCAGCTCCGTCCCCGGCCCTAGCGGACAAGAGACCCAGTACTTC. As protein: CASSSVPGPSGQETQYF.

This chain connects TRBV6-6 to TRBJ2-7; D not certain. Trimming took 2 bases from V and 4 from J, leaving 6 bases between them. CDR1 and CDR2 (germline): MNHNY, SVGAGI (reference sequence). This CDR3 has 12 amino acids. As DNA, the CDR3 is TGTGCCAGCAGTTACGAATCGTACGAGCAGTACTTC. Its translation: CASSYESYEQYF.

The chain joins TRBV20-1 to TRBJ2-3; TRBD2 agrees at 8 bases. The germline CDR1 and CDR2 sequences are DFQATT and SNEGSKA (reference sequence). V trimming: 5 bases; J trimming: 4 bases; junction bases outside the gene matches: 5. This CDR3 spans 13 amino acids. CDR3: CSAQAGEADTQYF. The CDR3 DNA follows: TGCAGTGCTCAAGCGGGAGAAGCAGATACGCAGTATTTT.

This clonotype was recorded at least ten times. The J gene is TRBJ1-4, the V gene TRBV14, with TRBD1 identical over 9 bases. Germline values: CDR1 SGHDN, CDR2 FVKESK. V trimming: 2 bases; J trimming: 14 bases; junction bases outside the gene matches: 6. This CDR3 contains 13 residues. The CDR3 spells CASSQRDRVDLFF. In nucleotides, the CDR3 is TGTGCCAGCAGCCAAAGGGACAGGGTGGATCTGTTTTTT.

V gene TRBV18 combines with J gene TRBJ2-7; 9 nucleotides match TRBD2. From germline, CDR1 is KGHSH and CDR2 LQKENI. The CDR3 has 16 amino acids. V dropped 2 bases and J dropped 4; count of bases not matched to a gene: 9. The CDR3 here is CASSPWSVAGVYEQYF. CDR3 in DNA: TGTGCCAGCTCACCATGGTCGGTAGCGGGAGTGTACGAGCAGTACTTC.

The rearrangement joins TRBV4-3 to TRBJ1-2, with D possibly being TRBD1 (5 bases). Trimming pared 0 bases from V and 1 base from J, leaving 9 bases between. This CDR3 region has 15 residues. In germline, CDR1 is LGHNA, CDR2 YSLEER. Here the CDR3 reads CASSQEDNLNYGYTF. The CDR3 bases are TGCGCCAGCAGCCAAGAGGACAACCTTAACTATGGCTACACCTTC.

Only a few counts were recorded for this clonotype. The V call is TRBV7-9, the J call TRBJ1-3, with D maybe TRBD1 (6 bases). The CDR3 runs 17 residues. V dropped 0 bases and J dropped 5 bases, with 17 bases sitting between them. Per the germline V gene, CDR1 is SEHNR and CDR2 is FQNEAQ (reference sequence). The CDR3: CASSLANRQDLRNTIYF. DNA for the CDR3: TGTGCCAGCAGCTTAGCCAACCGACAGGACCTTAGAAACACCATATATTTT. The full variable domain, its missing parts supplied by reference TRBV7-9 and TRBJ1-3, is DTGVSQNPRHKITKRGQNVTFRCDPISEHNRLYWYRQTLGQGPEFLTYFQNEAQLEKSRLLSDRFSAERPKGSFSTLEIQRTEQGDSAMYLCASSLANRQDLRNTIYFGEGSWLTVV.

This chain connects TRBV29-1 to TRBJ2-1; D not certain. Germline V gene lookup returns CDR1 SQVTM and CDR2 ANQGSEA. With 5 bases removed from V and 2 bases from J, the gap between germline ends came to 19 bases. This CDR3 spans 16 amino acids. CDR3 nucleotides: TGCAGCGTTCCGCTCCTTCCTGTTAGCCCCTACAATGAGCAGTTCTTC. It specifies CSVPLLPVSPYNEQFF.

This clonotype was seen at least ten times. The chain carries TRBV11-2 and TRBJ2-4; maybe TRBD1 (6 bases). The ends were cut back, 3 bases at V and 2 bases at J, with 14 bases in the middle. From germline, CDR1 is SGHAT and CDR2 FQNNGV. The CDR3 is made up of 16 amino acids. Here the CDR3 DNA reads TGTGCCAGCAGCTTTAACGAGAGGGGGACCAAAAACATTCAGTACTTC. As protein: CASSFNERGTKNIQYF.

This clonotype was recorded at least ten times. The chain links TRBV20-1 to TRBJ1-1; perhaps TRBD1 as D (5 bases). The V gene lost 4 bases and the J gene lost 6 bases, with 9 bases spanning the gap. The V gene's germline CDR1 is DFQATT and CDR2 SNEGSKA (reference sequence). The CDR3 spans 11 residues. As DNA, the CDR3 is TGCAGTGCTACGGGGGGGGCTGAAGCTTTCTTT. It translates to CSATGGAEAFF.

Worth noting for this clonotype: Since a much larger clone is just one base distant, this may be a read error. The chain links TRBV6-1 to TRBJ2-7, with D maybe TRBD1 (7 bases). V lost 1 base and J 5 bases, leaving 15 bases between the germline ends. The CDR3 is 15 amino acids. Per the germline V gene, CDR1 is MNHNS and CDR2 is SASEGT. In DNA, the CDR3 is TGTGCCAGCAGTGAAGATACTAGCAGGGGGAACGAGCAGTACTTC. The encoded protein is CASSEDTSRGNEQYF.

DNA of the CDR3: TGTGCCAGCAGCTTAGGGGGGGGAGGCTCCTATAATTCACCCCTCCACTTT. Translating it yields CASSLGGGGSYNSPLHF. The rearrangement uses TRBV7-2 and TRBJ1-6; D may be TRBD1 (5 bases). Trimming removed 1 base at V and 0 bases at J, with 10 bases between. Germline V gene data show CDR1 as SGHTA and CDR2 as FQGNSA. The CDR3 runs to 17 residues.

In this sample, this clonotype turned up a few times. CDR3 nucleotide sequence: TGTGCCAGCAGCCTTTTGAGGCTGCCGGGGGAGCAGTACTTC. This sequence encodes CASSLLRLPGEQYF. The chain recombines TRBV11-2 with TRBJ2-7; possible D gene TRBD2, 5 bases. The germline V gene encodes CDR1 SGHAT and CDR2 FQNNGV. The CDR3 has 14 residues. V was trimmed by 5 bases and J by 7 bases, leaving 18 bases between them.

V is TRBV12-3 or TRBV12-4 and J is TRBJ1-5; tentative D call: TRBD1 (6 bases). Trimming left V 6 bases short and J 0 bases short, with 15 bases between. This CDR3 spans 16 amino acids. The CDR3 sequence: CASSNGGRDSNQPQHF. Here the CDR3 DNA reads TGTGCCAGCAGCAACGGGGGGCGCGATAGCAATCAGCCCCAGCATTTT.

The sample holds a few counts of this clonotype. The V call is TRBV4-2, the J call TRBJ2-3; D is undetermined. The CDR3 is 16 amino acids. V lost 0 bases and J lost 2, with 12 bases in between. The germline V gene encodes CDR1 LGHNA and CDR2 YNFKEQ. CDR3 sequence reads: CASSQEGQRFTDTQYF. The DNA for the CDR3 is TGTGCCAGCAGCCAAGAAGGGCAGCGATTCACAGATACGCAGTATTTT.